Listed here are 23 T cell receptor beta chains from one sample, sequenced in a study of Graves' ophthalmopathy and Graves' hyperthyroidism (dated by TCRdb to between 2017 and 2018). Sequenced on an Illumina HiSeq 2000. TCR beta CDR3 regions were amplified from RNA transcripts for repertoire sequencing. The first round of RT-PCR was done with HTBI primers and the Qiagen OneStep RT-PCR kit, and was followed by a second round of multiplex PCR, then size selection and purification. In TCRdb, the public reads were trimmed at Q25 with fastp and aligned with MiXCR, with productive beta chains retained. Merged by CDR3 protein, the rows form single entries marked with the most common genes and DNA. Across this sample there are some 750,000 distinct CDR3 sequences, with roughly 40% seen only once. The ten largest account for approximately 46% of the sample. The sample was peripheral blood. Receptors were obtained from an adult man with Graves' ophthalmopathy.

This clonotype was picked up a small number of times. The J gene is TRBJ1-2, the V gene TRBV12-3 or TRBV12-4; D call uncertain. V lost 5 bases and J lost 0, with 13 bases in between. The CDR3 consists of 15 residues. CDR3 DNA sequence: TGTGCCAGCAGTGACCCCGCTGGATCTAACTATGGCTACACCTTC. This encodes CASSDPAGSNYGYTF.

V is TRBV7-9 and J is TRBJ1-1, with 7 bases lining up with TRBD1. CDR3 length: 15 amino acids. V shed 8 bases and J 4 bases; nucleotides not matched to a gene: 13. The germline CDR1 and CDR2 sequences are SEHNR and FQNEAQ (reference sequence). CDR3 DNA: TGTGCCAGCTCACCACCTTCCAGGGGGGTCACTGAAGCTTTCTTT. It specifies CASSPPSRGVTEAFF. Combining the CDR3 with reference TRBV7-9 and TRBJ1-1 gives the whole variable domain DTGVSQNPRHKITKRGQNVTFRCDPISEHNRLYWYRQTLGQGPEFLTYFQNEAQLEKSRLLSDRFSAERPKGSFSTLEIQRTEQGDSAMYLCASSPPSRGVTEAFFGQGTRLTVV.

J is TRBJ2-7 and V is TRBV11-2; D unresolved. Germline-derived CDR1 and CDR2 are SGHAT and FQNNGV. The CDR3 is 14 amino acids. V was cut by 2 bases and J by 1 base, with 9 bases left in between. The CDR3 is CASSLSSTSYEQYF. The CDR3 DNA is TGTGCCAGCAGCTTAAGTTCGACTTCCTACGAGCAGTACTTC.

The chain has TRBV7-9 and TRBJ2-7; D possibly matches TRBD1 or TRBD2 (5 bases each). Germline V gene lookup returns CDR1 SEHNR and CDR2 FQNEAQ (reference sequence). CDR3 size: 15 residues. V was shortened by 6 bases and J by 2 bases, with 17 bases between the two germline ends. The CDR3: CASSRPIGDPYEQYF. The CDR3 bases are TGTGCCAGCAGTCGCCCTATTGGGGACCCCTACGAGCAGTACTTC. Filled out from reference TRBV7-9 and TRBJ2-7, the complete variable domain reads DTGVSQNPRHKITKRGQNVTFRCDPISEHNRLYWYRQTLGQGPEFLTYFQNEAQLEKSRLLSDRFSAERPKGSFSTLEIQRTEQGDSAMYLCASSRPIGDPYEQYFGPGTRLTVT.

This clonotype was counted between two and nine times. J is TRBJ2-7 and V is TRBV6-5, with a tentative D call TRBD2 (6 bases). Germline CDR1 is MNHEY and CDR2 is SVGAGI. Trimming cost V 2 bases and J 5 bases, with 10 bases left between them. The CDR3 has 13 amino acids. CDR3 loop: CASSYGGRDEQYF. The CDR3 DNA reads as TGTGCCAGCAGTTACGGAGGGAGAGACGAGCAGTACTTC.

This clonotype was recorded at least ten times. The CDR3 region has the DNA TGCAGCGTTGCTGGGGGCTTCGAGCAGTACTTC. It specifies CSVAGGFEQYF. The V gene is TRBV29-1, the J gene TRBJ2-7; D is possibly TRBD1 (6 bases). Germline V lookup: CDR1 SQVTM, CDR2 ANQGSEA. This CDR3 spans 11 amino acids. Trimming shortened V by 4 bases and J by 6 bases, and 10 bases separated the two germline ends.

This clonotype came up once. Just one base apart from a much larger clone, this may be a read error. The rearrangement uses TRBV5-5 and TRBJ2-5, with D unclear. Per germline, CDR1 SGHKS and CDR2 YYEKEE (reference sequence). Trimming took off 4 bases at V and 7 bases at J, with 8 bases between the two ends. The CDR3 covers 11 residues. For the CDR3, the DNA is TGTGCCAGCAGCATAAAAGGGACCCAGTACTTC. It translates to CASSIKGTQYF.

This clonotype was seen at least ten times. The gene calls are TRBV29-1 and TRBJ2-6; D uncertain. The V end lost 3 bases, the J end lost 0 bases, and 6 bases lay between the germline ends. The germline V gene encodes CDR1 SQVTM and CDR2 ANQGSEA. The CDR3 covers 14 residues. The CDR3 DNA is TGCAGCGTTGATGGCCCCTCTGGGGCCAACGTCCTGACTTTC. Its protein product is CSVDGPSGANVLTF.

The chain is built from TRBV11-1 and TRBJ2-7, with D possibly being TRBD2 (5 bases). V lost 5 bases to trimming and J lost 0 bases, with 11 bases between them. CDR1 and CDR2 from the germline V gene are SGHAT and FQDESV (reference sequence). The CDR3 runs 14 residues. The CDR3 DNA reads TGTGCCAGCAGCGGACTGCAGTACTCCTACGAGCAGTACTTC. This gives the protein CASSGLQYSYEQYF.

This clonotype has just a few counts. V and J are TRBV7-3 and TRBJ2-7; D possibly corresponds to TRBD2 (6 bases). V was clipped by 5 bases and J by 5 bases, with 13 bases between them. This CDR3 is built from 13 residues. The germline CDR1 and CDR2 sequences are SGHTA and FQGTGA. CDR3 nucleotides: TGTGCCAGCAGCCCGACTAGTACCCACGAGCAGTACTTC. Translation gives CASSPTSTHEQYF.

This clonotype appeared many times. The chain carries TRBV24-1 and TRBJ1-4, with 9 bases that match TRBD1. From germline, CDR1 is KGHDR and CDR2 SFDVKD. There are 16 residues in the CDR3. V lost 8 bases, J lost 5 bases, and 11 bases stayed unmatched. The CDR3 loop reads CATKRTGVIRNEKLFF. In DNA form, the CDR3 reads TGTGCCACCAAGAGGACAGGGGTCATCAGGAATGAAAAACTGTTTTTT.

This clonotype turned up a few times. The CDR3 loop is CASSARDRPSWQPQHF. CDR3 bases: TGTGCCAGCAGTGCCCGGGACAGGCCCTCATGGCAGCCCCAGCATTTT. The chain combines TRBV6-5 with TRBJ1-5; 8 bases agree with TRBD1. Germline V lookup: CDR1 MNHEY, CDR2 SVGAGI. V shed 5 bases and J 7 bases; nucleotides not matched to a gene: 13. This CDR3 is 16 amino acids long.

This clonotype showed up many times. The chain uses TRBV7-6 and TRBJ2-7; D remains unclear. The CDR3 runs to 15 residues. Per the germline V gene, CDR1 is SGHVS and CDR2 is FNYEAQ. V dropped 6 bases and J dropped 0 bases, with 15 bases sitting between them. DNA for the CDR3: TGTGCCAGCAGTCAACCGCAGGAGAGCTCCTACGAGCAGTACTTC. Protein: CASSQPQESSYEQYF.

About this clonotype itself: A junction boundary mismatches the germline segment, possibly from a read error. The chain uses TRBV7-2 and TRBJ1-4, with TRBD1 as a possible D gene (5 bases). The CDR3 is 15 amino acids. CDR1 is SGHTA and CDR2 is FQGNSA in the germline V gene. The DNA of the CDR3 is TGTGCCAGCAGCTTAGCCAGGGATCGGAATGGAAAACTGTTTTTT. Encoded protein: CASSLARDRNGKLFF. Complete variable domain (other parts from reference TRBV7-2 and TRBJ1-4): GAGVSQSPSNKVTEKGKDVELRCDPISGHTALYWYRQSLGQGLEFLIYFQGNSAPDKSGLPSDRFSAERTGGSVSTLTIQRTQQEDSAVYLCASSLARDRNGKLFFGSGTQLSVL.

This clonotype appeared many times. The V gene is TRBV25-1, the J gene TRBJ1-1, with no clear D. V shed 1 base and J shed 1 base, with 7 bases lying between them. From germline, CDR1 is MGHDK and CDR2 SYGVNS. The CDR3 runs to 14 residues. The CDR3 coding sequence is TGTGCCAGCAGTGAATGGCAGCCGAACACTGAAGCTTTCTTT. Its translation is CASSEWQPNTEAFF.

This clonotype was found a few times. The chain recombines TRBV4-2 with TRBJ2-7; D not certain. CDR3 size: 15 residues. Germline CDR1 is LGHNA and CDR2 is YNFKEQ. Deletions cut 0 bases from V and 3 bases from J, with 12 bases between. The CDR3 DNA reads TGTGCCAGCAGCCAAGATCTCGGCTCTATCTACGAGCAGTACTTC. This translates into CASSQDLGSIYEQYF.

CDR3 in DNA: TGTGCCAGCAACCCAGGGGTCCATGGGACAGGGGTTGGCTACACCTTC. As protein: CASNPGVHGTGVGYTF. The chain links TRBV25-1 to TRBJ1-2, with TRBD1 matching over 10 bases. The CDR3 consists of 16 residues. CDR1 and CDR2 from the germline V gene are MGHDK and SYGVNS. Unmatched junction bases numbered 15, after V lost 7 bases and J lost 7 bases.

The gene calls are TRBV12-3 or TRBV12-4 and TRBJ2-6; TRBD2 matches 11 bases. V lost 5 bases and J lost 4; bases outside the gene matches: 4. The CDR3 consists of 16 residues. The DNA of the CDR3 is TGTGCCAGCAGTCCCCGGACTAGCGGGGGGGCCAACGTCCTGACTTTC. It is translated as CASSPRTSGGANVLTF.

Notes on this clonotype: At one end the junction does not follow the germline gene, possibly because of a read error. This chain links TRBV7-9 with TRBJ2-7; D may be TRBD2 (6 bases). This CDR3 contains 15 residues. Per the germline V gene, CDR1 is SEHNR and CDR2 is FQNEAQ (reference sequence). CDR3 sequence (DNA): TGCGCCAGCAGCCCCGGGAATAGCGGCGTCTACGAGCAGTACTTC. Its translation is CASSPGNSGVYEQYF.

This clonotype occurred a few times. The chain joins TRBV7-2 to TRBJ2-5; 13 bases agree with TRBD2. The CDR3 is 16 residues long. The V and J ends lost 3 bases and 5 bases, in that order; junction bases with no gene match: 6. In germline, CDR1 is SGHTA, CDR2 FQGNSA. CDR3 bases: TGTGCCAGCAGCTTCACCGGGACTAGCGGGGATGAGACCCAGTACTTC. Translated, it gives CASSFTGTSGDETQYF.

Points on this clonotype: The CDR3 does not end in the conserved phenylalanine or tryptophan, so this is likely a read error. The rearrangement joins TRBV11-1 to TRBJ2-2; a possible D gene is TRBD1 (6 bases). Germline CDR1 and CDR2: SGHAT and FQDESV (reference sequence). The V end lost 5 bases, the J end lost 3 bases, and 13 bases lay between the germline ends. This CDR3 region has 15 residues. The CDR3 coding sequence is TGTGCCAGCAGCCCCCGGGACACCTACACCGGGGAGCTGTTTTTG. The encoded protein is CASSPRDTYTGELFL.

The chain has TRBV20-1 and TRBJ1-2, with 9 positions matching TRBD1. The CDR3 sequence is 15 residues long. CDR1 and CDR2 (germline): DFQATT, SNEGSKA (reference sequence). Trimming took 1 base from V and 7 from J; bases not matched to a gene: 10. The CDR3 DNA reads TGCAGTGCTAGAGGACAGGGACAGGGTAGCTCTGGCTACACCTTC. Translating it yields CSARGQGQGSSGYTF.

This clonotype was recorded at least ten times. The chain couples TRBV2 to TRBJ1-5; TRBD1 aligns across 7 bases. The trim removed 7 bases at V and 2 bases at J, leaving 11 bases unmatched. The length of the CDR3 is 16 residues. Germline-derived CDR1 and CDR2 are SNHLY and FYNNEI. DNA for the CDR3: TGTGCCAGCATTCAGGACAGGTTTCTCGGCAATCAGCCCCAGCATTTT. It translates to CASIQDRFLGNQPQHF.